This is a list of T cell receptor beta chains from one sample in a study of T-cell reconstitution after alpha-beta-depleted transplantation in children. TCRdb used MiXCR to reprocess the PCR reads, holding one entry per CDR3 protein. The table records 500,000 to 600,000 distinct CDR3 sequences, about a sixth of them present only once. The sequences come from PBMCs from the stem cell graft donor, collected from the stem cell graft. The receptor set was obtained from a human donor who donated a stem cell graft to a child with acute lymphoblastic leukemia. Both conserved end residues are part of each CDR3. The D gene is left open where the match is weak. Size is stated for part of the rows, as once, few or many counts, or as a class when the clone is expanded.

>-|few|TRBJ1-1|TRBV4-1
CASSPLGRGEADKAFF
TGCGCCAGCAGCCCCCTTGGGAGAGGGGAGGCGGACAAAGCTTTCTTT
>-|-|TRBJ1-5|TRBV20-1
CSARDQDKSRRNQPQHF
TGCAGTGCTAGAGATCAAGACAAATCAAGACGAAATCAGCCCCAGCATTTT
>-|-|TRBJ1-3|TRBV7-9
CASSFIGNTIYF
TGTGCCAGCAGCTTCATAGGAAACACCATATATTTT
>-|few|TRBJ2-3|TRBV7-3
CASSAENTDTQYF
TGTGCCAGCAGCGCCGAGAACACAGATACGCAGTATTTT
>-|few|TRBJ2-7|TRBV19
CASSIGEGPYEQYF
TGTGCCAGTAGTATAGGCGAGGGGCCCTACGAGCAGTACTTC
>-|few|TRBJ2-1|TRBV9
CASSVEPVYNEQFF
TGTGCCAGCAGCGTAGAGCCAGTCTACAATGAGCAGTTCTTC
>-|-|TRBJ2-3|TRBV5-4
CASSLALGGLVAQYF
TGTGCCAGCAGCTTGGCACTAGGGGGGCTGGTTGCGCAGTATTTT
>-|-|TRBJ1-5|TRBV9
CASSPDMGEMEPQHF
TGTGCCAGCAGCCCGGACATGGGGGAGATGGAGCCCCAGCATTTT
>-|-|TRBJ1-1|TRBV7-7
CASSWGVGGDTEAFF
TGTGCCAGCAGCTGGGGAGTAGGGGGAGACACTGAAGCTTTCTTT
>TRBD2|-|TRBJ2-3|TRBV24-1
CATSEGREADTQYF
TGTGCCACCAGTGAAGGTCGGGAGGCGGATACGCAGTATTTT
>TRBD2|-|TRBJ2-7|TRBV19
CASSSAGREYEQYF
TGTGCCAGTAGTTCAGCCGGGAGGGAATACGAGCAGTACTTC